Below, 32 T cell receptor beta chains from the same sample are listed, as sequenced in a study of shared clonotypes between healthy human individuals (dated by TCRdb to between 2020 and 2021). CD8 naive samples were CD45RO-negative cells positively selected for CCR7, giving a CD45RA+CCR7+ population that excluded TemRA cells. Preparation of the library involved the immunoSEQ multiplex PCR assay. Drawn from immuneACCESS, this table holds only the in-frame rearrangements with V and J called that TCRdb kept. Clones are partly lost; checked studies trace under half to an unresolved V gene and leave the rest unexplained. The sample table contains roughly 600,000 clones; only one count was recorded for 95% to 98% of them. The top ten constitute 0.3% of the sample. The sample consisted of naive CD8+ T cells sorted from blood. Explained via the paper, the cell subset or site label denotes: CD45RA+CCR7+. These receptor sequences come from a man in his thirties or forties in good health.

In this sample, this clone turned up once. The chain employs TRBV7-9 and TRBJ1-5, with D unresolved. V was pared by 6 bases and J by 2 bases, with 5 bases between. This CDR3 comprises 12 residues. Germline V CDR1 and CDR2: SEHNR, FQNEAQ (reference sequence). The CDR3 nucleotides read TGTGCCAGCAGTGTGGGCAATCAGCCCCAGCATTTT. It is translated as CASSVGNQPQHF.

This clone was seen a single time. The chain combines TRBV28 with TRBJ2-1; TRBD2 might be the D (5 bases). The CDR3 runs to 16 residues. CDR1 MDHEN and CDR2 SYDVKM come from the germline V gene. Trimming took 3 bases from V and 5 from J, leaving 17 bases between them. The chain's CDR3 is CASSFGLAPPHNEQFF. As DNA, the CDR3 is TGTGCCAGCAGTTTCGGGTTAGCGCCCCCCCACAATGAGCAGTTCTTC.

The chain uses TRBV11-3 and TRBJ2-1; 9 bases match TRBD2. The CDR3 length is 18 residues. The germline V gene has CDR1 SGHNT and CDR2 YENEEA. V shed 3 bases, J shed 7 bases, and the junction held 16 bases outside the gene matches. The CDR3 coding sequence is TGTGCCAGCAGCTTTGGTAGCGGGAGTAATGAGAGGGTGAATGAGCAGTTCTTC. It yields the protein CASSFGSGSNERVNEQFF.

The chain recombines TRBV10-2 with TRBJ2-1; 11 nucleotides agree with TRBD2. Germline CDR1 and CDR2: WSHSY and SAAADI. This CDR3 comprises 15 residues. V dropped 6 bases and J dropped 2; count of bases not matched to a gene: 3. CDR3 residues: CASRVAGGPYNEQFF. The DNA for the CDR3 is TGCGCCAGCAGAGTAGCGGGAGGGCCCTACAATGAGCAGTTCTTC.

The rearrangement uses TRBV6-1 and TRBJ2-2, with 10 bases lining up with TRBD2. CDR1 and CDR2 from the germline V gene are MNHNS and SASEGT. V lost 4 bases and J lost 3; bases outside the gene matches: 2. The CDR3 length is 15 residues. This CDR3 is CASSALAGDTGELFF. The CDR3, as DNA: TGTGCCAGCAGTGCTCTAGCGGGGGACACCGGGGAGCTGTTTTTT.

This chain uses TRBV6-5 with TRBJ1-2; perhaps TRBD1 as D (6 bases). The CDR3 consists of 15 residues. The V end was cut by 4 bases, the J end by 0 bases, with 12 bases between. Germline values: CDR1 MNHEY, CDR2 SVGAGI. In DNA, the CDR3 is TGTGCCAGCAGTTCCGGACAGCCTACTAACTATGGCTACACCTTC. It encodes CASSSGQPTNYGYTF.

The V call is TRBV7-9, the J call TRBJ2-1; either TRBD1 or TRBD2 may fit D (6 bases each). Trimming took 8 bases from V and 5 from J, leaving 25 bases between them. Germline V CDR1 and CDR2: SEHNR, FQNEAQ (reference sequence). The CDR3 spans 17 residues. The CDR3 sequence is CASGGFNRAARDNEQFF. CDR3 in DNA: TGTGCCAGCGGAGGGTTTAACAGGGCAGCTAGGGACAATGAGCAGTTCTTC.

The gene calls are TRBV5-6 and TRBJ2-5; D is unresolved. V lost 6 bases, J lost 5 bases, and 14 bases lay in between. Germline V lookup: CDR1 SGHDT, CDR2 YYEEEE. The CDR3 contains 13 residues. CDR3 residues: CASTESPGETQYF. The CDR3 nucleotides are TGTGCCAGCACGGAGTCCCCCGGGGAGACCCAGTACTTC.

The V and J genes are TRBV27 and TRBJ2-7; D possibly matches TRBD1 or TRBD2 (5 bases each). The CDR3 sequence is 15 residues long. From germline, CDR1 is MNHEY and CDR2 SMNVEV (reference sequence). The V end lost 6 bases, the J end lost 1 base, and 16 bases lay between the germline ends. The CDR3 is CASSPRAEGSYEQYF. Here the CDR3 DNA reads TGTGCCAGCAGCCCCAGGGCTGAGGGGTCCTACGAGCAGTACTTC.

This chain links TRBV2 with TRBJ2-1; D is uncertain. V was cut by 4 bases and J by 4 bases, with 17 bases left in between. The CDR3 is 16 residues long. Germline CDR1 SNHLY, CDR2 FYNNEI. CDR3 sequence: CASSVRSEPPYNEQFF. Here the CDR3 DNA reads TGTGCCAGCAGTGTCCGAAGCGAACCCCCTTACAATGAGCAGTTCTTC.

The V call is TRBV25-1, the J call TRBJ2-7; D is tentatively TRBD1 or TRBD2 (6 bases each). The CDR3 has 12 residues. Germline assignment: CDR1 MGHDK and CDR2 SYGVNS. V was trimmed by 6 bases and J by 4 bases, leaving 10 bases between them. The CDR3 loop reads CASRGGGYEQYF. The DNA for the CDR3 is TGTGCCAGCAGAGGGGGAGGATACGAGCAGTACTTC.

The V and J genes are TRBV7-2 and TRBJ1-3; the D is unclear. CDR1 and CDR2 from the germline V gene are SGHTA and FQGNSA. This CDR3 contains 14 residues. Trimming removed 0 bases at V and 4 bases at J, with 7 bases between. As DNA, the CDR3 is TGTGCCAGCAGCTTAGCCTCTATCGGAAACACCATATATTTT. Translation: CASSLASIGNTIYF.

The V call is TRBV11-2, the J call TRBJ2-5; 10 bases map to TRBD1. The germline gives CDR1 SGHAT, CDR2 FQNNGV. Trimming removed 6 bases from V and 5 bases from J; junction bases left unmatched: 15. The CDR3 consists of 17 residues. The CDR3 DNA reads as TGTGCCAGCAGGGCTATTCCGGGACAGGGGACGGTTGAGACCCAGTACTTC. This encodes CASRAIPGQGTVETQYF.

This chain links TRBV7-2 with TRBJ2-5; 9 nucleotides match TRBD1. Looked up from germline, CDR1 is SGHTA and CDR2 is FQGNSA. J gave up 7 bases and V 11 bases, and 5 bases lay outside the gene matches. This CDR3 is 11 amino acids long. The CDR3 spells CAQGQGVTQYF. As DNA, the CDR3 is TGTGCCCAGGGACAGGGAGTGACCCAGTACTTC.

The DNA for the CDR3 is TGTGCCAGCAGCTTGGAGGGACTCAAGAATGAGCAGTTCTTC. Translated: CASSLEGLKNEQFF. The rearrangement links TRBV5-6 to TRBJ2-1; the D gene is possibly TRBD2 (6 bases). The CDR3 covers 14 residues. CDR1 is SGHDT, CDR2 YYEEEE, per germline. The V and J ends lost 0 bases and 7 bases respectively, with 11 bases between them. The full variable domain, in which reference TRBV5-6 and TRBJ2-1 provide the parts outside the CDR3, is DAGVTQSPTHLIKTRGQQVTLRCSPKSGHDTVSWYQQALGQGPQFIFQYYEEEERQRGNFPDRFSGHQFPNYSSELNVNALLLGDSALYLCASSLEGLKNEQFFGPGTRLTVL.

This chain links TRBV30 with TRBJ1-1; 9 bases map to TRBD1. The CDR3 is 14 amino acids. The V gene's germline CDR1 is GTSNPN and CDR2 SVGIG (reference sequence). The junction had 7 bases not matched to a gene; V was cut back by 1 base and J by 7 bases. This CDR3 is CAWSGGTGWDEAFF. The CDR3 DNA sequence: TGTGCCTGGAGTGGGGGGACAGGGTGGGATGAAGCTTTCTTT.

A remark on this clone: This sample also contains other DNA sequences that code for the same CDR3. This chain connects TRBV5-6 to TRBJ2-7, with D hard to call. V lost 1 base and J 2 bases, leaving 1 base between the germline ends. The CDR3 is 11 amino acids. CDR1 is SGHDT, CDR2 YYEEEE, per germline. CDR3 nucleotide sequence: TGTGCCAGCAGCTTGACCTACGAGCAGTACTTC. Translation: CASSLTYEQYF.

The chain recombines TRBV7-9 with TRBJ2-1, with D hard to call. Germline CDR1 SEHNR, CDR2 FQNEAQ (reference sequence). V lost 5 bases to trimming and J lost 4 bases, with 6 bases between them. CDR3 length: 12 amino acids. The CDR3 loop is CASSRRYNEQFF. CDR3 sequence (DNA): TGTGCCAGCAGCCGTAGGTACAATGAGCAGTTCTTC.

This clone was detected once. The chain uses TRBV6-1 and TRBJ2-7, with D hard to call. This CDR3 has 12 amino acids. The germline V and J ends were trimmed by 4 bases and 1 base, with 5 bases remaining between them. Germline V lookup: CDR1 MNHNS, CDR2 SASEGT. CDR3 in DNA: TGTGCCAGCAGTGGCTTTTCCTACGAGCAGTACTTC. Amino acid sequence: CASSGFSYEQYF.

The DNA of the CDR3 is TGCAGCGTTACGCACCTGGGACAAGCTACGGAGCAGTACTTC. It codes for CSVTHLGQATEQYF. The genes are TRBV29-1 and TRBJ2-7; possible D gene TRBD1, 6 bases. Trimming took 5 bases from V and 7 from J, leaving 21 bases between them. The germline gives CDR1 SQVTM, CDR2 ANQGSEA. The CDR3 contains 14 residues.

CDR3 nucleotide sequence: TGTGCCAGCAGCTCGACGAGCGGGAGGAGTTACGAGCAGTACTTC. This sequence encodes CASSSTSGRSYEQYF. The rearrangement joins TRBV7-9 to TRBJ2-7; 9 nucleotides line up with TRBD2. Germline trimming cut 4 bases from V and 4 bases from J; bases unmatched to any gene: 8. This CDR3 comprises 15 residues. Germline V gene data show CDR1 as SEHNR and CDR2 as FQNEAQ (reference sequence). Drawing the rest from reference TRBV7-9 and TRBJ2-7, the complete variable domain is DTGVSQNPRHKITKRGQNVTFRCDPISEHNRLYWYRQTLGQGPEFLTYFQNEAQLEKSRLLSDRFSAERPKGSFSTLEIQRTEQGDSAMYLCASSSTSGRSYEQYFGPGTRLTVT.

V and J are TRBV29-1 and TRBJ2-5; D perhaps matches TRBD1 (5 bases). The V end was cut by 2 bases, the J end by 1 base, with 14 bases between. The CDR3 is 15 amino acids. The germline CDR1 and CDR2 sequences are SQVTM and ANQGSEA. The CDR3 nucleotides read TGCAGCGTTGAAAATCCCATGGACACCCAAGAGACCCAGTACTTC. This codes for CSVENPMDTQETQYF.

The chain recombines TRBV7-9 with TRBJ2-1, with D possibly matching TRBD2 (6 bases). This CDR3 is built from 15 residues. Germline V gene lookup returns CDR1 SEHNR and CDR2 FQNEAQ (reference sequence). V lost 4 bases and J 2 bases, leaving 12 bases between the germline ends. The CDR3 DNA reads TGTGCCAGCAGCTCGGGACTCTTCGCCTACAATGAGCAGTTCTTC. Its protein product is CASSSGLFAYNEQFF.

CDR3 amino acids: CASSPQREGLAVTDTQYF. In DNA, the CDR3 is TGCGCCAGCAGCCCCCAGAGGGAGGGACTAGCGGTCACAGATACGCAGTATTTT. The chain carries TRBV4-1 and TRBJ2-3, with 11 bases that match TRBD2. CDR3 size: 18 residues. Germline CDR1 and CDR2: MGHRA and YSYEKL. The junction had 11 bases not matched to a gene; V was cut back by 4 bases and J by 2 bases.

CDR3 loop: CASSMVSGSNYEQYF. The CDR3 region has the DNA TGTGCCAGTAGTATGGTTAGCGGGAGTAACTACGAGCAGTACTTC. V is TRBV19 and J is TRBJ2-7; 9 positions match TRBD2. The CDR3 spans 15 residues. The germline V gene encodes CDR1 LNHDA and CDR2 SQIVND (reference sequence). After removal of 3 bases from V and 3 bases from J, the junction contained 6 bases not matched to a gene. The variable domain in full, with the rest retrieved from reference TRBV19 and TRBJ2-7, is DGGITQSPKYLFRKEGQNVTLSCEQNLNHDAMYWYRQDPGQGLRLIYYSQIVNDFQKGDIAEGYSVSREKKESFPLTVTSAQKNPTAFYLCASSMVSGSNYEQYFGPGTRLTVT.

The V gene is TRBV25-1, the J gene TRBJ2-5; D is undetermined. CDR3 length: 13 amino acids. Trimming removed 5 bases from V and 2 bases from J, with 9 bases in between. CDR1 is MGHDK, CDR2 SYGVNS, per germline. DNA of the CDR3: TGTGCCAGCAGTTCCGCGTGGCAAGAGACCCAGTACTTC. Translating it yields CASSSAWQETQYF.

This chain uses TRBV21-1 with TRBJ1-5. TRBV21-1 counts as a pseudogene. The CDR3 runs to 11 residues. CDR3 DNA sequence: TGTGCCAGCATCCTTTCTCAGCCCCAGCATTTT. Protein sequence: CASILSQPQHF.

This chain connects TRBV6-5 to TRBJ2-3; the D is unclear. The CDR3 runs to 15 residues. V shed 0 bases and J shed 1 base, with 8 bases lying between them. In germline, CDR1 is MNHEY, CDR2 SVGAGI. CDR3 sequence (DNA): TGTGCCAGCAGTTACTCGGCTGTCCGCACAGATACGCAGTATTTT. Translating it yields CASSYSAVRTDTQYF.

The chain has TRBV18 and TRBJ2-3, with TRBD1 as a possible D gene (6 bases). Trimming cost V 2 bases and J 2 bases, with 20 bases left between them. Germline V gives CDR1 KGHSH, CDR2 LQKENI. The CDR3 has 18 residues. The CDR3 spells CASSPIRRQALFTDTQYF. CDR3 bases: TGTGCCAGCTCACCAATCAGGCGACAGGCACTGTTCACAGATACGCAGTATTTT.

The DNA of the CDR3 is TGTGCCAGTAGTCTCCCCCCGGCTAGCGGGAGATCCGATACGCAGTATTTT. This gives the protein CASSLPPASGRSDTQYF. The genes are TRBV19 and TRBJ2-3, with 10 bases that match TRBD2. The germline gives CDR1 LNHDA, CDR2 SQIVND (reference sequence). The V gene end was trimmed by 5 bases and the J gene end by 6 bases; junction bases not matched to a gene: 14. This CDR3 has 17 residues.

The chain has TRBV6-1 and TRBJ2-7; 8 bases line up with TRBD1. Germline CDR1 MNHNS, CDR2 SASEGT. V shed 6 bases and J 2 bases; nucleotides not matched to a gene: 3. The CDR3 runs 13 residues. The CDR3 loop reads CASRTGVAYEQYF. The CDR3, as DNA: TGTGCCAGCAGGACAGGGGTTGCCTACGAGCAGTACTTC.

The chain uses TRBV4-1 and TRBJ1-2; D is uncertain. This CDR3 contains 14 residues. Germline-derived CDR1 and CDR2 are MGHRA and YSYEKL. The V and J ends lost 1 base and 4 bases respectively, with 10 bases between them. The CDR3 loop is CASSQVSNSYGYTF. The CDR3 nucleotides are TGCGCCAGCAGCCAAGTCAGTAATTCCTATGGCTACACCTTC.